This TCR beta chain was obtained from a study of glioma-infiltrating T cells after dendritic cell vaccination. At the level of the study: At biweekly intervals, patients got three intradermal dendritic cell vaccine injections.

The V end was cut by 2 bases, the J end by 2 bases, with 7 bases between. Germline V gene data show CDR1 as SEHNR and CDR2 as FQNEAQ (reference sequence). This CDR3 has 13 amino acids. The data were produced by immunoSEQ multiplex PCR, yet TCRdb's version contains in-frame clones alone and is incomplete. The sample lists roughly 85,000 clones, 85% occurring once. Time point specified: after dendritic cell vaccination, including at tumor progression/relapse. PBMC were collected before vaccination, two weeks after the third vaccination, and at progression. The sample was blood, taken after dendritic cell vaccination. The rearrangement links TRBV7-9 to TRBJ2-7; D unclear. The receptor was derived from a human donor with glioblastoma. CDR3 in amino acids: CASSLWQTYEQYF. CDR3 in DNA: TGTGCCAGCAGCTTATGGCAGACCTACGAGCAGTACTTC.